The entry below describes one TCR beta chain. The data derive from a study of blood T cell repertoires in COVID-19. Study as a whole: From the United States, Italy and Spain came samples of acute and convalescent COVID-19. Sample material is recorded as cDNA or gDNA derived from T cells, B-cell-depleted T cells, or PBMCs.

Trimming cost V 8 bases and J 6 bases; bases outside gene matches: 6. Germline V gives CDR1 LNHDA, CDR2 SQIVND (reference sequence). The CDR3 is 14 amino acids. Original methodology: Reference gene primer amplification in the assay estimated nucleated cell counts. Method: immunoSEQ multiplex PCR; TCRdb's copy keeps in-frame clones and lacks some. Clone size and the V and J calls come from that table; the DNA yielded D and trimming. The sample lists 150,000 to 200,000 clones, approximately 91% occurring once. The sequence was obtained from a man aged 18 to 30 with acute or convalescent COVID-19. The sample consisted of peripheral blood. J is TRBJ1-6 and V is TRBV19; 8 nucleotides align to TRBD1. The CDR3 spells CASAQGAGNSPLHF. The CDR3 DNA reads TGTGCCAGTGCTCAGGGGGCTGGTAATTCACCCCTCCACTTT.